This TCR beta chain was sequenced for a study of blood T cell repertoires in COVID-19. About the research overall: The cDNA or gDNA used as material had been derived from T cells, B-cell-depleted T cells, or PBMCs.

Original methodology: Counts of nucleated cells, estimated from reference gene primer amplification, were obtained. Measured with immunoSEQ multiplex PCR; TCRdb has only the in-frame clones, and not every one. Clonal size and the V and J genes are those of that table, whereas D and trimming came from the DNA. The sample contains 250,000 to 300,000 clones, about nine tenths of which appear only once. Germline CDR1 SEHNR, CDR2 FQNEAQ (reference sequence). Trimming took 8 bases from V and 4 from J, leaving 8 bases between them. This CDR3 region has 12 residues. The TCR was taken from a woman between 50 and 59 years old who had recovered from COVID-19. Sequenced sample: peripheral blood. The V and J genes are TRBV7-9 and TRBJ1-4, with unresolved D. In nucleotides, the CDR3 is TGTGCCAGCCGAGACATTAATGAAAAACTGTTTTTT. It encodes CASRDINEKLFF.